This entry is about one TCR beta chain. This clone's antigen is unknown. Nothing much larger sits one base from this clone, and base qualities are not available. These data come from a study of T-cell reconstitution after alpha-beta-depleted transplantation in children (dated by TCRdb to 2016 to 2018). With respect to the entire study: Using TCR repertoire profiling, the study quantitatively followed how T-cell immune reconstitution unfolded in children after TCRalphabeta/CD19-depleted allogeneic hematopoietic cell transplantation.

V sheds 7 bases and J sheds 2 bases, leaving 18 bases between their ends. CDR1 is given as SGHAT and CDR2 as FQNNGV, both from the germline V gene. The CDR3 starts with the cysteine, ends with the phenylalanine, and has 16 residues. Kept here is only the CDR3 DNA, which spans 48 bases and is read in frame from base 1. Receptor libraries were prepared by PCR. TCRdb shows the sequencer as Illumina HiSeq 2500. TCR library preparation used molecular barcoding, with unique molecular identifiers applied to normalize quantification of the TCRbeta repertoire. TCRdb took the public reads, trimmed them with fastp at Q25, ran MiXCR for clone calling and kept in-frame beta chains. One record per CDR3 amino acid sequence lists the most common genes and DNA. Present in this sample are about 900,000 distinct CDR3 sequences, around 30% of which were seen just once. The ten largest clones take up over 25% of the sample.

Results and caveats for the whole study, not just this receptor: In some patients, high TCRbeta diversity at day 60 was attributed to recipient T cells and intrathymic progenitors that had survived conditioning. The apparently early recovery of alphabetaT-cell counts about two months after transplant reportedly depended on only several hundred rapidly expanded clones that came from non-depleted graft cells. Over the following months the frequencies of hyperexpanded clones went down, and after one year T-cell counts and TCRbeta diversity were mostly credited to newly produced T cells.

The sample's treatment or condition label, decoded: allogeneic hematopoietic cell transplantation with graft depleted of TCRalphabeta T cells and CD19 B cells. The children who served as transplant recipients had been given grafts of TCRalphabeta/CD19-depleted allogeneic hematopoietic cells. Here the chain combines TRBV11-2 and TRBJ2-1; perhaps TRBD2 is the D gene, with 5 bases matching. The sample in question was PBMCs, mostly from graft donor cells, obtained 360 days after TCRalphabeta/CD19-depleted stem cell transplant. The sequence derives from a boy under three years old who had a stem cell transplant for SCID, so the T cells may come from the graft donor. The bases read TGTGCCAGCATCCAGAGGGCCGCTGGAACCTACAATGAGCAGTTCTTC. This yields the protein CASIQRAAGTYNEQFF.